This T cell receptor beta chain was recorded in a study of graft-versus-host responses after intestinal transplantation listed by TCRdb under 2021. The study in broad terms: The transplants that recipients received were multivisceral, liver-intestinal, or isolated intestinal. After intestinal transplantation, graft-versus-host and host-versus-graft alloreactive T cell clones were followed in the graft, circulation and bone marrow using bulk TCR-beta CDR3 sequencing. Alloreactive clones were identified by sequencing pre-transplant mixed lymphocyte reaction products and comparing these products with unstimulated pre-transplant donor and recipient T cells. Donor T cell macrochimerism was defined as a peak of at least 4% donor T cells among recipient peripheral blood mononuclear cells. Every recipient was given anti-thymocyte globulin induction, followed by approximately three years of maintenance tacrolimus and steroids. Samples from three later patients were sequenced in-house on an Illumina MiSeq with MiXCR processing rather than by the commercial service. A cohort of about 25 intestinal transplant recipients, including one retransplant, was enrolled, and a few patients lacking pretransplant specimens were excluded. The full study reports these points: Early after transplant, declines in HvG clones were associated with peak levels of circulating GvH clones. Conclusions were limited by the relatively low number and heterogeneity of intestinal transplant patients. GvH clones were found in recipient bone marrow, and some of the GvH clones appeared earlier in ileal mucosa or blood, which is consistent with an intestinal mucosal origin. In the allografts of patients with donor T cell macrochimerism, GvH to HvG T cell clonal ratios were high.

V is reduced by 5 bases and J by 10 bases, leaving a spacing of 15 bases between them. CDR1 and CDR2 are drawn from the germline V gene: WSHSY, SAAADI. The CDR3 contains 13 residues, cysteine and phenylalanine counted. Left in the record is the CDR3 DNA by itself, 39 bases read in frame from the first base. According to the study, the label for this sample's time point signals: cells obtained before transplantation from donor or recipient. CD3+CD4+ and CD3+CD8+ populations were FACS-sorted from unstimulated pre-transplant donor and recipient cells taken from spleen or lymph nodes. Regarding this clone: Its antigen is not yet known. One base away there is no much larger clone; base qualities are not given.

The library relied on the immunoSEQ multiplex PCR assay. For most patients, genomic DNA was isolated using the Qiagen DNeasy Blood and Tissue Kit and was shipped frozen to Adaptive Biotechnologies for TCR sequencing. Adaptive Biotechnologies carried out high-throughput TCR-beta CDR3 sequencing of genomic DNA for most patients. On the study's bioinformatics: TCR sequencing data for over 15 patients were retrieved from Adaptive's ImmunoSEQ software; three other patients were processed with MiXCR and VDJtools. CD4 versus CD8 sorting errors were corrected by removing sequences found in both subsets at a frequency ratio below 5:1. CDR3 nucleotide sequences shared between donor and recipient were removed because the origin of such sequences could not be assigned. To be classed as alloreactive, a clone needed at least 2-fold expansion over unstimulated cells and a minimum CFSE-low frequency of 0.002% (template counts) or 0.001% (read counts). Mappable clones were those detected in sequenced pre-transplant spleen, lymph node, or MLR CFSE-low populations of the donor or recipient. Cumulative frequency of alloreactive clones was calculated as a percentage of all sequences weighted by copy number. TCRdb mirrors the immuneACCESS table, restricted to in-frame sequences. Some clones are absent from its copies; in checked studies, under half trace to an unresolved V gene, and the reason for the others is unknown. Clonal size and the V and J genes are those of that table, whereas D and trimming came from the DNA. Counted in this sample were about 110,000 clones; 85% to 95% of them appeared once. 1% to 1.5% of the sample belongs to the ten largest clones.

This chain joins TRBV10-2 to TRBJ2-1; the D gene is perhaps TRBD2, on 6 matching bases. This receptor was identified in a human donor who was the organ donor for an intestinal transplant. The specimen comprised unstimulated CD8+ T cells sorted from spleen or lymph node cells, sampled before transplant. The CDR3 reads CASSPASEVEQFF. The DNA sequence is given as TGCGCCAGCAGTCCGGCTAGCGAAGTCGAGCAGTTCTTC.